These 30 T cell receptor beta chains were sequenced from one sample in a study of T cell responses to AZD1222 COVID-19 vaccine. This table comes from immunoSEQ multiplex PCR, and its TCRdb copy is limited to in-frame clones, with some not included. The data show nearly 35,000 clones, around 82% seen once. Sequences were derived from peripheral blood, sampled 28 days after the second AZD1222 dose. Receptors were obtained from an adult who received the AZD1222 COVID-19 vaccine.

The rearrangement links TRBV4-1 to TRBJ2-1, with 11 bases matching TRBD2. The CDR3 is 16 residues long. V dropped 1 base and J dropped 4; count of bases not matched to a gene: 3. In germline, CDR1 is MGHRA, CDR2 YSYEKL. CDR3: CASSQAGTSGYNEQFF. CDR3 in DNA: TGCGCCAGCAGCCAAGCCGGGACTAGCGGATACAATGAGCAGTTCTTC.

The rearrangement uses TRBV5-1 and TRBJ2-5; no firm D call. This CDR3 comprises 15 residues. Trimming shortened V by 0 bases and J by 1 base, and 10 bases separated the two germline ends. From germline, CDR1 is SGHRS and CDR2 YFSETQ. The CDR3 sequence: CASSLGIPTQETQYF. The CDR3 DNA follows: TGCGCCAGCAGCTTGGGGATCCCTACCCAAGAGACCCAGTACTTC.

Details on this clone: The sample carries other DNA sequences with the same CDR3. The rearrangement joins TRBV12-3 or TRBV12-4 to TRBJ2-7; D call uncertain. The CDR3 length is 11 residues. The germline V and J ends were trimmed by 5 bases and 4 bases, with 6 bases remaining between them. The CDR3 DNA follows: TGTGCCAGCAGTCTAGGGTACGAGCAGTACGTC. Its protein product is CASSLGYEQYV.

The chain carries TRBV6-5 and TRBJ1-1; D unclear. The CDR3 is made up of 13 amino acids. Trimming left V 2 bases short and J 1 base short, with 5 bases between. From germline, CDR1 is MNHEY and CDR2 SVGAGI. The CDR3 nucleotides are TGTGCCAGCAGTTACGGGGAGAACACTGAAGCTTTCTTT. Amino acids: CASSYGENTEAFF.

In its sample, this clone was seen once. The chain is built from TRBV10-3 and TRBJ2-1, with TRBD2 matching 8 bases. V lost 6 bases, J lost 3 bases, and 4 bases stayed unmatched. Germline CDR1 is ENHRY and CDR2 is SYGVKD. This CDR3 comprises 14 residues. CDR3 residues: CAIRPGTSYNEQFF. CDR3 coding DNA: TGTGCCATCAGGCCCGGGACTAGCTACAATGAGCAGTTCTTC.

The rearrangement joins TRBV19 to TRBJ2-3, with a possible D match to TRBD2 (6 bases). Germline-derived CDR1 and CDR2 are LNHDA and SQIVND (reference sequence). This CDR3 comprises 14 residues. V shed 6 bases and J shed 3 bases, with 13 bases lying between them. The DNA of the CDR3 is TGTGCCAGTAGAGTAGGTGGGACTACAGATACGCAGTATTTT. Encoded protein: CASRVGGTTDTQYF.

The chain carries TRBV6-5 and TRBJ2-1; tentative D call: TRBD2 (5 bases). Germline values: CDR1 MNHEY, CDR2 SVGAGI. Trimming shortened V by 2 bases and J by 10 bases, and 15 bases separated the two germline ends. The CDR3 is 14 residues long. CDR3 region: CASSYGRGPREQFF. Here the CDR3 DNA reads TGTGCCAGCAGTTACGGGAGAGGCCCCAGGGAGCAGTTCTTC.

The chain combines TRBV6-6 with TRBJ1-1; the D is unclear. The CDR3 spans 13 residues. Between the trimmed V and J ends, which lost 0 bases and 10 bases, there was a span of 12 bases. Looked up from germline, CDR1 is MNHNY and CDR2 is SVGAGI (reference sequence). The CDR3 region is CASSYSQDLGAFF. The CDR3 bases are TGTGCCAGCAGTTACTCCCAGGATCTGGGAGCTTTCTTT.

The chain employs TRBV7-2 and TRBJ2-7; maybe TRBD1 (5 bases). The V end was cut by 5 bases, the J end by 0 bases, with 14 bases between. This CDR3 has 15 residues. Germline lookup yields CDR1 SGHTA and CDR2 FQGNSA. This CDR3 reads CASSPDQGSSYEQYV. The CDR3 DNA reads as TGTGCCAGCAGCCCCGACCAGGGCAGCTCCTACGAGCAGTACGTC.

The chain carries TRBV7-2 and TRBJ2-2; 8 bases are shared with TRBD1. Germline V gene data show CDR1 as SGHTA and CDR2 as FQGNSA. The length of the CDR3 is 17 residues. Trimming at V came to 3 bases and at J to 6 bases, leaving 12 bases not matched to a gene. CDR3 DNA sequence: TGTGCCAGCAGCTTCGCCGGCTGGACAGGGCGACCCGGGGAGCTGTTTTTT. Translated: CASSFAGWTGRPGELFF.

The V and J genes are TRBV19 and TRBJ1-6, with D perhaps matching TRBD1 (5 bases). Germline V CDR1 and CDR2: LNHDA, SQIVND (reference sequence). V lost 4 bases and J 9 bases, leaving 13 bases between the germline ends. The CDR3 runs 14 residues. Here the CDR3 reads CASSTQGAGSPLHF. The CDR3 bases are TGTGCCAGTAGTACCCAGGGCGCGGGTTCACCCCTCCACTTT.

J is TRBJ1-1 and V is TRBV6-5; no firm D call. The CDR3 extends over 12 amino acids. Germline values: CDR1 MNHEY, CDR2 SVGAGI. Trimming shortened V by 5 bases and J by 3 bases, and 7 bases separated the two germline ends. The CDR3 spells CASSPWDTEAFF. CDR3 DNA: TGTGCCAGCAGTCCCTGGGACACTGAAGCTTTCTTT.

This chain uses TRBV7-8 with TRBJ1-5; the D is unclear. CDR3 size: 15 residues. The germline gives CDR1 SGHVS, CDR2 FQNEAQ. V was shortened by 5 bases and J by 6 bases, with 17 bases between the two germline ends. CDR3 amino acids: CASSPGRGRGQPQHF. The CDR3 nucleotides read TGTGCCAGCAGCCCCGGCCGGGGTCGGGGTCAGCCCCAGCATTTT.

This chain uses TRBV11-2 with TRBJ2-1; 9 bases match TRBD2. CDR3 size: 15 residues. CDR1 and CDR2 (germline): SGHAT, FQNNGV. J gave up 7 bases and V 8 bases, and 12 bases lay outside the gene matches. CDR3 coding DNA: TGTGCCAGCGGGGTGGGGCCTAGCGGGGATAATGAGCAGTTCTTC. It yields the protein CASGVGPSGDNEQFF.

The V and J genes are TRBV6-5 and TRBJ2-3; 8 nucleotides line up with TRBD1. The germline V gene encodes CDR1 MNHEY and CDR2 SVGAGI. J was trimmed by 1 base and V by 6 bases; bases with no gene match: 6. CDR3 length: 15 residues. CDR3 sequence reads: CASSFRGLRTDTQYF. The DNA for the CDR3 is TGTGCCAGCAGCTTCAGGGGGCTTCGCACAGATACGCAGTATTTT.

The chain carries TRBV7-9 and TRBJ2-1, with 9 bases identical to TRBD2. The CDR3 length is 18 residues. Germline CDR1 reads SEHNR; CDR2 reads FQNEAQ (reference sequence). V shed 7 bases and J 1 base; nucleotides not matched to a gene: 14. The CDR3 nucleotides read TGTGCCAGCACTCCCGGGACTAGCCTAGTGGGGTCCTACAATGAGCAGTTCTTC. Its protein is CASTPGTSLVGSYNEQFF.

V usage is TRBV5-8 and J usage is TRBJ1-4, with a tentative D call TRBD1 (5 bases). The CDR3 is 16 residues long. Trimming pared 7 bases from V and 8 bases from J, leaving 24 bases between. Germline V lookup: CDR1 SGHTS, CDR2 YDEGEE. The CDR3 is CASEGPWGKLEEKLFF. CDR3 sequence (DNA): TGTGCCAGCGAAGGTCCTTGGGGGAAATTAGAGGAAAAACTGTTTTTT. Full variable domain (outside the CDR3, taken from reference TRBV5-8 and TRBJ1-4): EAGVTQSPTHLIKTRGQQATLRCSPISGHTSVYWYQQALGLGLQFLLWYDEGEERNRGNFPPRFSGRQFPNYSSELNVNALELEDSALYLCASEGPWGKLEEKLFFGSGTQLSVL.

The J gene is TRBJ1-6, the V gene TRBV30; 7 nucleotides align to TRBD1. This CDR3 region has 13 residues. Trimming cost V 3 bases and J 4 bases; bases outside gene matches: 0. Looked up from germline, CDR1 is GTSNPN and CDR2 is SVGIG (reference sequence). Here the CDR3 DNA reads TGTGCCTGGAGGGGACAGTATAATTCACCCCTCCACTTT. Its protein is CAWRGQYNSPLHF.

In DNA form, the CDR3 reads TGTGCCAGCAGTTTATTATCGACAGCAGAAGCTTTCTTT. Its translation is CASSLLSTAEAFF. The chain couples TRBV28 to TRBJ1-1; TRBD1 might be the D (5 bases). This CDR3 comprises 13 residues. CDR1 is MDHEN and CDR2 is SYDVKM in the germline V gene. The V end lost 1 base, the J end lost 8 bases, and 11 bases lay between the germline ends.

The chain combines TRBV29-1 with TRBJ1-2; the D is unclear. CDR1 and CDR2 (germline): SQVTM, ANQGSEA. V lost 0 bases and J lost 3, with 5 bases in between. The CDR3 runs to 12 residues. The DNA of the CDR3 is TGCAGCGTTGAAGATGGGGACTATGGCTACACCTTC. As protein: CSVEDGDYGYTF.

The V call is TRBV19, the J call TRBJ2-3; D perhaps matches TRBD1 (5 bases). This CDR3 contains 13 residues. V was clipped by 5 bases and J by 1 base, with 7 bases between them. CDR1 is LNHDA, CDR2 SQIVND, per germline (reference sequence). CDR3 protein: CASSAQGTDTQYF. CDR3 DNA sequence: TGTGCCAGTAGTGCACAGGGCACAGATACGCAGTATTTT.

V usage is TRBV2 and J usage is TRBJ2-1; D is undetermined. The germline gives CDR1 SNHLY, CDR2 FYNNEI. Trimming took 1 base from V and 1 from J, leaving 2 bases between them. CDR3 length equals 13 residues. The CDR3 bases are TGTGCCAGCAGTGAAGAATCCTACAATGAGCAGTTCTTC. Its protein product is CASSEESYNEQFF.

The chain links TRBV7-2 to TRBJ1-1; D not certain. V was clipped by 5 bases and J by 0 bases, with 13 bases between them. Germline V gives CDR1 SGHTA, CDR2 FQGNSA. The CDR3 spans 15 residues. The CDR3 spells CASSRQKTLNTEAFF. The CDR3 DNA is TGTGCCAGCAGCCGTCAGAAAACGCTGAACACTGAAGCTTTCTTT. Supplemented by reference TRBV7-2 and TRBJ1-1, the full variable domain reads GAGVSQSPSNKVTEKGKDVELRCDPISGHTALYWYRQSLGQGLEFLIYFQGNSAPDKSGLPSDRFSAERTGGSVSTLTIQRTQQEDSAVYLCASSRQKTLNTEAFFGQGTRLTVV.

This rearrangement joins TRBV19 to TRBJ1-1, with 9 bases fitting TRBD1. The CDR3 spans 13 residues. Germline V gene lookup returns CDR1 LNHDA and CDR2 SQIVND (reference sequence). Germline trimming cut 8 bases from V and 5 bases from J; bases unmatched to any gene: 6. CDR3 sequence: CASGDRGRTEAFF. In DNA form, the CDR3 reads TGTGCCAGTGGAGACAGGGGGAGAACTGAAGCTTTCTTT.

This chain links TRBV11-2 with TRBJ1-5; D is possibly TRBD1 (5 bases). This CDR3 region has 16 residues. The germline gives CDR1 SGHAT, CDR2 FQNNGV. Trimming removed 5 bases at V and 4 bases at J, with 18 bases between. The CDR3 DNA reads as TGTGCCAGCAGCGCAAGCCTTCTTGGGGGAAATCAGCCCCAGCATTTT. Translated: CASSASLLGGNQPQHF.

This clone has just a few counts. The V call is TRBV11-2, the J call TRBJ2-3; 8 bases match TRBD2. Germline V gene lookup returns CDR1 SGHAT and CDR2 FQNNGV. The ends lost 5 bases at V and 3 bases at J; junction bases unmatched: 4. The CDR3 is made up of 14 amino acids. CDR3 nucleotides: TGTGCCAGCAGCACGAAGCGGGGGACAGATACGCAGTATTTT. This translates into CASSTKRGTDTQYF.

This chain uses TRBV6-4 with TRBJ1-6; TRBD1 aligns across 7 bases. Germline CDR1 reads MRHNA; CDR2 reads SNTAGT. The CDR3 runs 14 residues. With 4 bases clipped from V and 7 bases from J, the junction kept 4 bases outside the gene matches. The DNA of the CDR3 is TGTGCCAGCAGTGTTGACAGGGCGAATTCACCCCTCCACTTT. Its protein is CASSVDRANSPLHF.

The CDR3 spells CASSLGTGNTEAFF. The CDR3 DNA reads as TGTGCCAGCAGCTTGGGGACGGGGAACACTGAAGCTTTCTTT. The rearrangement links TRBV28 to TRBJ1-1; a weak D match, TRBD1 (5 bases). V was trimmed by 6 bases and J by 1 base, leaving 12 bases between them. The CDR3 runs 14 residues. The germline V gene has CDR1 MDHEN and CDR2 SYDVKM.

The chain carries TRBV18 and TRBJ2-3, with D hard to call. The CDR3 totals 16 residues. Germline loops: CDR1 KGHSH, CDR2 LQKENI. V shed 6 bases and J shed 0 bases, with 16 bases lying between them. Here the CDR3 reads CASSTTATLSTDTQYF. The CDR3 coding sequence is TGTGCCAGCTCCACCACCGCGACACTGAGCACAGATACGCAGTATTTT.

This clone has only a few counts. The chain employs TRBV6-5 and TRBJ1-4; D is possibly TRBD1 (6 bases). Per germline, CDR1 MNHEY and CDR2 SVGAGI. The CDR3 spans 11 residues. Between the trimmed V and J ends, which lost 6 bases and 7 bases, there was a span of 6 bases. DNA of the CDR3: TGTGCCAGCAGCAGGGGTGAAAAACTGTTTTTT. Translating it yields CASSRGEKLFF.